These T cell receptor beta chains were read from a single sample in a study of cytomegalovirus exposure and HLA in healthy donors. TCRdb's copy holds only in-frame clones and misses some; the assay was immunoSEQ multiplex PCR. In the table there are fewer than 180,000 clones, 55% to 70% of which are singletons. Sequenced input: PBMCs. Source of these receptors: an older woman in good health and CMV-seropositive. The CDR3 runs from the conserved cysteine through the conserved F or W.

J gene	CDR3 length	V gene	CDR3 protein
TRBJ1-5	14	TRBV19	CASSLRDHDQPQHF
TRBJ1-2	14	TRBV19	CASHRRTANYGYTF
TRBJ2-1	15	TRBV9	CASSVATSGNNEQFF
TRBJ1-3	15	TRBV5-4	CASSSNRGTGNTIYF
TRBJ2-3	14	TRBV10-3	CAISDDPGGDTQYF
TRBJ1-1	15	TRBV9	CASSGGTLMNTEAFF
TRBJ2-7	14	TRBV19	CASSISRGTYEQYF
TRBJ1-1	15	TRBV5-5	CASSQLRTGNTEAFF
TRBJ2-7	11	TRBV7-2	CATKVGVEQYF
TRBJ2-1	14	TRBV11-2	CASSRDYPRNEQFF
TRBJ1-1	16	TRBV6-5	CASSYSPRAGGTEAFF
TRBJ1-2	14	TRBV27	CASSFYRFNYGYTF
TRBJ2-1	15	TRBV7-3	CASSYHSGGANEQFF
TRBJ2-1	16	TRBV9	CASSGTSGRWYNEQFF
TRBJ2-1	16	TRBV25-1	CASSDLGLAGGYEQFF
TRBJ1-1	14	TRBV28	CASSPPSRGTEAFF
TRBJ2-3	14	TRBV5-1	CASSLGSSPDTQYF
TRBJ2-1	14	TRBV11-3	CASSPGRGGHEQFF
TRBJ1-4	15	TRBV27	CASSGTRLPNEKLFF
TRBJ1-3	15	TRBV15	CATSRDRFAGNTIYF
TRBJ1-1	15	TRBV9	CASSVDGNRNTEAFF
TRBJ2-2	15	TRBV9	CASSWTGTDTGELFF
TRBJ1-1	19	TRBV5-6	CASSLTGGLFSTANTEAFF
TRBJ1-1	13	TRBV5-6	CASSLDRGTEAFF
TRBJ2-7	14	TRBV5-4	CASSSDRESYEQYF
TRBJ1-2	16	TRBV4-2	CASSQDRDRGSYGYTF
TRBJ2-7	14	TRBV21-1	CASSSRDRGYEQYF
TRBJ2-3	14	TRBV19	CASSLGWRADTQYF
TRBJ2-1	16	TRBV7-9	CASSLDRTGMYNEQFF
TRBJ2-7	14	TRBV5-1	CASSLGQGIYEQYF
TRBJ2-1	17	TRBV4-2	CASSQDVRERPYNEQFF
TRBJ2-7	15	TRBV4-1	CASSQGTSPTYEQYF
TRBJ1-4	15	TRBV28	CASSSRKGAGEKLFF
TRBJ1-2	14	TRBV9	CASSTSTGGYGYTF
TRBJ1-1	15	TRBV5-8	CASSSNWVLDTEAFF
TRBJ2-5	16	TRBV6-6	CASSYPQGGGGETQYF
TRBJ2-2	14	TRBV7-2	CASSGHQGIGELFF
TRBJ1-2	15	TRBV5-8	CASSLWTGGGYGYTF
TRBJ2-1	12	TRBV7-3	CASSARGNEQFF
TRBJ2-5	15	TRBV4-1	CASSRGGTSVETQYF
TRBJ2-1	12	TRBV9	CASSSTAGEQFF
TRBJ2-1	14	TRBV18	CASSPQTSINEQFF
TRBJ1-1	14	TRBV5-1	CASSVDSGNTEAFF
TRBJ1-5	12	TRBV18	CASSRGNQPQHF
TRBJ2-1	14	TRBV29-1	CAASGQGSYNEQFF
TRBJ2-3	13	TRBV4-3	CASSQGRGYTQYF
TRBJ2-7	14	TRBV27	CASSLGPGEGEQYF
TRBJ2-7	16	TRBV4-1	CASSQDGRVAWDEQYF
TRBJ1-1	14	TRBV5-1	CASSSWTGNTEAFF
TRBJ2-5	14	TRBV4-2	CASSLRGIQETQYF
TRBJ2-1	15	TRBV5-1	CASSFGSGISNEQFF
TRBJ1-2	13	TRBV7-2	CASSPGTYNGYTF
TRBJ2-1	14	TRBV28	CASRSSGGYNEQFF
TRBJ2-1	18	TRBV7-3	CASSLRSLAGGPDNEQFF
TRBJ2-4	14	TRBV28	CASSLRGQAYIQYF
TRBJ1-5	15	TRBV5-1	CASSLFSGSNQPQHF
TRBJ2-5	13	TRBV28	CASSLLEQETQYF
TRBJ2-7	15	TRBV5-3	CARSLANVTSYEQYF
TRBJ2-1	14	TRBV18	CASSPRTDSNEQFF
TRBJ1-1	15	TRBV7-9	CASSRRDRGLTEAFF